This passage covers 17 T cell receptor beta chains from one sample sequenced in a study of cytomegalovirus exposure and HLA in healthy donors. The PCR contained 60 Vbeta and 13 Jbeta primers. Measured with immunoSEQ multiplex PCR; TCRdb has only the in-frame clones, and not every one. Here the sample spans some 150,000 clones, 75% to 85% being singletons. Sequencing input: PBMCs. The receptor set was obtained from a woman aged 50 to 65 in good health and CMV-seronegative.

The chain combines TRBV19 with TRBJ1-1; 10 nucleotides agree with TRBD1. There are 14 residues in the CDR3. Germline CDR1 LNHDA, CDR2 SQIVND (reference sequence). Trimming removed 5 bases from V and 10 bases from J; junction bases left unmatched: 10. The CDR3 loop is CASSERTGGDGAFF. The CDR3 DNA reads TGTGCCAGTAGTGAACGGACAGGGGGGGACGGAGCTTTCTTT.

The chain combines TRBV18 with TRBJ1-1, with no clear D. Germline V gives CDR1 KGHSH, CDR2 LQKENI. V lost 2 bases, J lost 3 bases, and 13 bases lay in between. The CDR3 runs 15 residues. CDR3 in amino acids: CASSPETRAHTEAFF. The CDR3 nucleotides are TGTGCCAGCTCACCAGAGACGAGGGCACACACTGAAGCTTTCTTT. Looking up the rest from reference TRBV18 and TRBJ1-1 gives the full variable domain: NAGVMQNPRHLVRRRGQEARLRCSPMKGHSHVYWYRQLPEEGLKFMVYLQKENIIDESGMPKERFSAEFPKEGPSILRIQQVVRGDSAAYFCASSPETRAHTEAFFGQGTRLTVV.

Only a few counts were recorded for this clone. This chain connects TRBV9 to TRBJ2-5; D unresolved. Germline CDR1 and CDR2: SGDLS and YYNGEE. Trimming left V 7 bases short and J 0 bases short, with 13 bases between. The CDR3 is made up of 14 amino acids. CDR3 DNA: TGTGCCAGCGCTCCGGTGGTGGACCAAGAGACCCAGTACTTC. It codes for CASAPVVDQETQYF.

The genes are TRBV7-7 and TRBJ2-5; D unclear. Germline V CDR1 and CDR2: SSHAT, FNYEAQ (reference sequence). Trimming pared 4 bases from V and 10 bases from J, leaving 16 bases between. The CDR3 runs to 13 residues. CDR3 residues: CASSSGSAADQYF. The DNA of the CDR3 is TGTGCCAGCAGCTCCGGGTCGGCCGCGGACCAGTACTTC.

The chain uses TRBV7-9 and TRBJ1-5; 7 nucleotides match TRBD1. CDR3 length equals 16 residues. V was pared by 2 bases and J by 3 bases, with 7 bases of the junction left unmatched. Germline assignment: CDR1 SEHNR and CDR2 FQNEAQ (reference sequence). The chain's CDR3 is CASSLFPRGDNQPQHF. The CDR3 DNA sequence: TGTGCCAGCAGCTTATTTCCCAGGGGGGACAATCAGCCCCAGCATTTT.

The V call is TRBV5-8, the J call TRBJ2-3, with D unclear. This CDR3 contains 17 residues. Germline V lookup: CDR1 SGHTS, CDR2 YDEGEE. Trimming removed 5 bases at V and 2 bases at J, with 21 bases between. The CDR3 spells CASSLKPPLPNTDTQYF. The CDR3 nucleotides are TGTGCCAGCAGTTTGAAACCGCCCCTCCCTAACACAGATACGCAGTATTTT.

This clone was recorded a few times. The chain combines TRBV5-1 with TRBJ2-5, with TRBD2 matching 14 bases. This CDR3 comprises 16 residues. Unmatched junction bases numbered 7, after V lost 4 bases and J lost 5 bases. The germline CDR1 and CDR2 sequences are SGHRS and YFSETQ. CDR3 sequence (DNA): TGCGCCAGCAGCGAGACTAGCGGGGGGGCCGGGGAGACCCAGTACTTC. It translates to CASSETSGGAGETQYF.

J is TRBJ1-1 and V is TRBV29-1, with 8 bases identical to TRBD1. Germline V gene lookup returns CDR1 SQVTM and CDR2 ANQGSEA. The CDR3 is 13 amino acids. V trimming: 4 bases; J trimming: 0 bases; junction bases outside the gene matches: 1. CDR3 nucleotides: TGCAGCGTTGGGACAGGGCTGAACACTGAAGCTTTCTTT. Its protein is CSVGTGLNTEAFF.

This clone came up once. This chain joins TRBV18 and TRBJ1-1, with D possibly being TRBD1 (5 bases). The CDR3 length is 15 residues. The germline V gene encodes CDR1 KGHSH and CDR2 LQKENI. Trimming shortened V by 2 bases and J by 1 base, and 11 bases separated the two germline ends. This CDR3 is CASSPSGGGNTEAFF. For the CDR3, the DNA is TGTGCCAGCTCACCATCTGGGGGGGGGAACACTGAAGCTTTCTTT.

V and J are TRBV27 and TRBJ1-2; 8 bases align to TRBD1. V gave up 5 bases and J gave up 8 bases; unmatched junction bases: 13. The CDR3 has 15 amino acids. Germline lookup yields CDR1 MNHEY and CDR2 SMNVEV (reference sequence). CDR3 sequence reads: CASSPERTGLVGYTF. In DNA form, the CDR3 reads TGTGCCAGCAGTCCCGAACGGACAGGGTTAGTCGGCTACACCTTC.

CDR3 bases: TGTGCCAGCAGAACACAGGGGGCCGGGGAGCTGTTTTTT. Encoded protein: CASRTQGAGELFF. The rearrangement links TRBV7-8 to TRBJ2-2; 8 nucleotides agree with TRBD1. The CDR3 loop spans 13 amino acids. Germline lookup yields CDR1 SGHVS and CDR2 FQNEAQ. V lost 6 bases, J lost 6 bases, and 3 bases stayed unmatched.

J is TRBJ2-2 and V is TRBV7-8; 8 positions agree with TRBD2. This CDR3 has 14 amino acids. Germline assignment: CDR1 SGHVS and CDR2 FQNEAQ. Trimming took 10 bases from V and 6 from J; bases not matched to a gene: 10. CDR3 bases: TGTGCCACCCGGGGGGGGCCGATTCCCGGGGAGCTGTTTTTT. Translation gives CATRGGPIPGELFF.

CDR3 DNA sequence: TGTGCCAGCAGCTTACTTCCGAACACCGGGGAGCTGTTTTTT. Translated, it gives CASSLLPNTGELFF. The rearrangement links TRBV7-9 to TRBJ2-2; D is unclear. CDR1 and CDR2 (germline): SEHNR, FQNEAQ (reference sequence). With 2 bases removed from V and 0 bases from J, the gap between germline ends came to 4 bases. CDR3 length: 14 amino acids.

The V and J genes are TRBV20-1 and TRBJ2-7; weak D call: TRBD2 (5 bases). Germline assignment: CDR1 DFQATT and CDR2 SNEGSKA (reference sequence). This CDR3 comprises 11 residues. Trimming cost V 3 bases and J 5 bases, with 8 bases left between them. The CDR3 here is CSASLGNEQYF. In nucleotides, the CDR3 is TGCAGTGCTAGCCTCGGGAACGAGCAGTACTTC.

V usage is TRBV7-8 and J usage is TRBJ1-2; 8 bases map to TRBD1. The J segment lost 6 bases and the V segment lost 5 bases, leaving 5 bases of the junction unmatched. This CDR3 has 13 amino acids. The germline gives CDR1 SGHVS, CDR2 FQNEAQ. The CDR3 nucleotides read TGTGCCAGCAGCACCCGGACAGGGAATGGCTACACCTTC. Translating gives CASSTRTGNGYTF.

The chain is built from TRBV7-6 and TRBJ2-2; 7 bases map to TRBD2. With 6 bases clipped from V and 1 base from J, the junction kept 5 bases outside the gene matches. In germline, CDR1 is SGHVS, CDR2 FNYEAQ. The CDR3 extends over 15 amino acids. DNA for the CDR3: TGTGCCAGCAGTCTAGGGACTAAGAACACCGGGGAGCTGTTTTTT. It codes for CASSLGTKNTGELFF.

The rearrangement uses TRBV5-6 and TRBJ2-7; tentative D call: TRBD1 (6 bases). V lost 2 bases and J lost 1, with 16 bases in between. The CDR3 is 16 amino acids. CDR1 is SGHDT, CDR2 YYEEEE, per germline. The CDR3 DNA reads TGTGCCAGCAGCTTTTTTAGCTGGGGGCTGTCCTACGAGCAGTACTTC. Its protein is CASSFFSWGLSYEQYF.